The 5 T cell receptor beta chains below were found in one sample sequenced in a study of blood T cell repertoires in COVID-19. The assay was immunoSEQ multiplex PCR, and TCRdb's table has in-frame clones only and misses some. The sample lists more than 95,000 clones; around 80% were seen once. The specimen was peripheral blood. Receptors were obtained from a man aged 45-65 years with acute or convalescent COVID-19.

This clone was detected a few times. The CDR3 here is CASSQDGRGYNEQFF. CDR3 coding DNA: TGCGCCAGCAGCCAAGATGGCAGAGGATACAATGAGCAGTTCTTC. V usage is TRBV4-1 and J usage is TRBJ2-1; D gene uncertain. CDR1 is MGHRA, CDR2 YSYEKL, per germline. V was clipped by 0 bases and J by 4 bases, with 10 bases between them. CDR3 length: 15 residues.

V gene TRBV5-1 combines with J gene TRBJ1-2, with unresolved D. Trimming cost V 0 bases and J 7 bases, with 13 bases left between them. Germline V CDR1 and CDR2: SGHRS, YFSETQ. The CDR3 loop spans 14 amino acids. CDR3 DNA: TGCGCCAGCAGCTTGGTTTTAGGAGGATCTGGCTACACCTTC. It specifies CASSLVLGGSGYTF.

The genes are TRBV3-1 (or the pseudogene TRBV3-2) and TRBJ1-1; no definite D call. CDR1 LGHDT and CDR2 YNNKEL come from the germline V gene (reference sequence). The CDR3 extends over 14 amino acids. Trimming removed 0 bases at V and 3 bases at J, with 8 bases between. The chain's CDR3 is CASSQDYGDTEAFF. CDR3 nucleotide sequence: TGTGCCAGCAGCCAAGATTACGGGGACACTGAAGCTTTCTTT.

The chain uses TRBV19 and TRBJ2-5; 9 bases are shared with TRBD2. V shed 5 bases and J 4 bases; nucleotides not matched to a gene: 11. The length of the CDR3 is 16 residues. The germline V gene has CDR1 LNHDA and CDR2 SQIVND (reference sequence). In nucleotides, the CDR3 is TGTGCCAGTAGTTCCTTAGCGGGAGAGAGGGGAGAGACCCAGTACTTC. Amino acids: CASSSLAGERGETQYF.

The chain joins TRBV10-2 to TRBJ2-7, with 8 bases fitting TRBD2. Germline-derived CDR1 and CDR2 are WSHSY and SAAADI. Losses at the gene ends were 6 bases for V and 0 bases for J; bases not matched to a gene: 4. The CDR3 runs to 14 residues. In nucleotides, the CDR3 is TGCGCCAGCAGACAGCGGGGGAGCTCCTACGAGCAGTACTTC. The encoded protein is CASRQRGSSYEQYF.